One sample yielded the 6 T cell receptor beta chains listed below, sequenced in a study of blood T cell repertoires in COVID-19. The protocol was immunoSEQ multiplex PCR, while the TCRdb copy is restricted to in-frame clones and leaves out a portion. This table has approximately 300,000 clones, around 86% appearing once. What was sequenced was PBMCs or T cells enriched from blood (not recorded which). Receptors were obtained from a man in his 60s who had recovered from COVID-19.

Regarding this clone: Other DNA sequences in the sample encode the same CDR3. This chain connects TRBV28 to TRBJ2-3, with 12 bases fitting TRBD2. The germline V gene has CDR1 MDHEN and CDR2 SYDVKM. The ends lost 6 bases at V and 3 bases at J; junction bases unmatched: 4. The length of the CDR3 is 15 residues. CDR3 in amino acids: CASSSLAGGTDTQYF. The DNA for the CDR3 is TGTGCCAGCAGCTCACTAGCGGGAGGAACAGATACGCAGTATTTT.

The chain joins TRBV2 to TRBJ1-5; the D gene is possibly TRBD1 (6 bases). Trimming pared 6 bases from V and 5 bases from J, leaving 17 bases between. Germline V gene data show CDR1 as SNHLY and CDR2 as FYNNEI. This CDR3 is 15 amino acids long. The CDR3 bases are TGTGCCAGCAGCCCCACAGGGTTTGCAGATCAGCCCCAGCATTTT. Translating it yields CASSPTGFADQPQHF.

The J gene is TRBJ1-2, the V gene TRBV28; no clear D gene. V dropped 2 bases and J dropped 8 bases, with 6 bases sitting between them. Germline V lookup: CDR1 MDHEN, CDR2 SYDVKM. CDR3 length: 11 amino acids. CDR3 protein: CASSLREGYTF. The CDR3 region has the DNA TGTGCCAGCAGTTTAAGAGAAGGCTACACCTTC.

Note on this clone: A junction boundary mismatches the germline segment, possibly from a read error. This rearrangement joins TRBV7-7 to TRBJ2-5; unclear D gene. CDR3 length: 12 amino acids. Germline V gene lookup returns CDR1 SSHAT and CDR2 FNYEAQ (reference sequence). Here the CDR3 DNA reads TGTGCTAGCAGTTCAGGTGAAGAGACCCAGTACTTC. Translation gives CASSSGEETQYF.

The CDR3 sequence: CAWRSLIAAGGPNYGYTF. The CDR3 DNA is TGTGCCTGGAGGTCCCTTATTGCGGCAGGGGGACCGAACTATGGCTACACCTTC. V usage is TRBV30 and J usage is TRBJ1-2; 7 bases are a match to TRBD1. The length of the CDR3 is 18 residues. Germline V CDR1 and CDR2: GTSNPN, SVGIG (reference sequence). Unmatched junction bases numbered 18, after V lost 3 bases and J lost 2 bases.

V is TRBV9 and J is TRBJ1-6; D is possibly TRBD1 (5 bases). This CDR3 contains 14 residues. CDR1 and CDR2 (germline): SGDLS, YYNGEE. Trimming cost V 5 bases and J 6 bases, with 12 bases left between them. The CDR3 protein is CASSLGHLNSPLHF. Here the CDR3 DNA reads TGTGCCAGCAGTCTCGGACACCTTAATTCACCCCTCCACTTT.